This T cell receptor beta chain was captured by sequencing in a study of blood T cell repertoires in COVID-19. Germline CDR1 is SGHKS and CDR2 is YYEKEE (reference sequence). Trimming cost V 3 bases and J 5 bases, with 17 bases left between them. The CDR3 is made up of 15 amino acids. In its sample, this clone was seen once. Libraries were prepared by immunoSEQ multiplex PCR; TCRdb keeps only in-frame clonotypes and omits some of them. The data show 280,000 or so clones, with about 86% seen just once and 2% to 2.5% held by the top ten. Sample: peripheral blood. The sequence came from a woman aged 30 to 39 who had recovered from COVID-19. The chain links TRBV5-5 to TRBJ1-2; no reliable D call. CDR3: CASSSEPTRGYGYTF. The CDR3 DNA is TGTGCCAGCAGCTCAGAGCCCACCCGGGGATATGGCTACACCTTC.